These 22 T cell receptor beta chains originate from one sample sequenced in a study of T-cell reconstitution after alpha-beta-depleted transplantation in children. A library of TCRbeta sequences, prepared with unique molecular identifiers, was generated. TCRdb ran MiXCR on the PCR reads and lists one entry per CDR3 protein. The sample consists of hundreds of thousands of distinct CDR3 sequences, 15% to 20% of them appearing once. The source was PBMCs from the stem cell graft donor, collected from the stem cell graft. These receptors were taken from a human donor who donated a stem cell graft to a child with acute myeloid leukemia.

This clonotype came up many times. V is TRBV9 and J is TRBJ1-4, with 8 bases that match TRBD1. Germline V gives CDR1 SGDLS, CDR2 YYNGEE. With V trimmed by 4 bases and J by 5 bases, 7 bases remained unmatched. The CDR3 runs to 15 residues. CDR3 bases: TGTGCCAGCAGCCCTAGGGGACAGGCCAATGAAAAACTGTTTTTT. It specifies CASSPRGQANEKLFF.

CDR3 amino acids: CASSLGEGSEAFF. CDR3 in DNA: TGCGCCAGCAGCTTGGGCGAGGGCTCTGAAGCTTTCTTT. The chain recombines TRBV5-1 with TRBJ1-1; D unresolved. CDR1 is SGHRS and CDR2 is YFSETQ in the germline V gene. The CDR3 is 13 amino acids. Trimming shortened V by 0 bases and J by 6 bases, and 9 bases separated the two germline ends.

The V gene is TRBV24-1, the J gene TRBJ2-2, with D uncertain. The germline V gene has CDR1 KGHDR and CDR2 SFDVKD. There are 14 residues in the CDR3. Trimming removed 3 bases at V and 6 bases at J, with 10 bases between. Written as DNA, the CDR3 is TGTGCCACCAGTGATACAACTGGACCCGGGGAGCTGTTTTTT. It is translated as CATSDTTGPGELFF.

This clonotype was picked up many times. The V gene is TRBV29-1, the J gene TRBJ2-5, with TRBD1 as a possible D gene (6 bases). Germline CDR1 and CDR2: SQVTM and ANQGSEA. V shed 3 bases and J shed 5 bases, with 16 bases lying between them. CDR3 length: 14 residues. Here the CDR3 reads CSVEPPGQGETQYF. CDR3 nucleotide sequence: TGCAGCGTTGAGCCGCCGGGACAAGGGGAGACCCAGTACTTC.

This clonotype was counted many times. V and J are TRBV20-1 and TRBJ2-1; D possibly corresponds to TRBD1 (5 bases). V was clipped by 3 bases and J by 7 bases, with 7 bases between them. Germline-derived CDR1 and CDR2 are DFQATT and SNEGSKA (reference sequence). The CDR3 is 11 amino acids. CDR3: CSARQGNEQFF. CDR3 DNA sequence: TGCAGTGCTAGGCAGGGTAATGAGCAGTTCTTC.

This clonotype occurred many times. This chain joins TRBV29-1 and TRBJ2-1; weak D call: TRBD1 (6 bases). This CDR3 region has 11 residues. The ends were cut back, 3 bases at V and 8 bases at J, with 8 bases in the middle. Germline V gene sequence: CDR1 SQVTM, CDR2 ANQGSEA. The CDR3 spells CSVDNRDEQFF. The DNA for the CDR3 is TGCAGCGTTGATAACAGGGATGAGCAGTTCTTC.

There are many counts of this clonotype. The rearrangement uses TRBV20-1 and TRBJ1-5; D gene uncertain. The ends were cut back, 6 bases at V and 2 bases at J, with 17 bases in the middle. CDR1 and CDR2 (germline): DFQATT, SNEGSKA (reference sequence). This CDR3 has 15 amino acids. The CDR3 DNA reads as TGCAGTGCAACGCTACTTAGGGCGGGCAATCAGCCCCAGCATTTT. Its protein product is CSATLLRAGNQPQHF.

Ten or more counts support this clonotype. The gene calls are TRBV12-3 or TRBV12-4 and TRBJ2-7; a weak D match, TRBD2 (5 bases). This CDR3 contains 17 residues. V was clipped by 5 bases and J by 1 base, with 21 bases between them. The CDR3 DNA follows: TGTGCCAGCAGTCCTGGAGGAGGTTTTACAGAGTCCTACGAGCAGTACGTC. This sequence encodes CASSPGGGFTESYEQYV.

This clonotype was picked up many times. This chain uses TRBV20-1 with TRBJ2-7; maybe TRBD1 (5 bases). V was pared by 1 base and J by 2 bases, with 6 bases between. CDR3 length equals 12 residues. Germline V gives CDR1 DFQATT, CDR2 SNEGSKA (reference sequence). The CDR3 DNA reads as TGCAGTGCTAGAGTCAGGGCCTACGAGCAGTACTTC. Its protein is CSARVRAYEQYF.

This clonotype occurred many times. This chain connects TRBV6-5 to TRBJ1-5; the D gene is possibly TRBD1 (5 bases). Germline loops: CDR1 MNHEY, CDR2 SVGAGI. The CDR3 runs 16 residues. V shed 2 bases and J shed 1 base, with 12 bases lying between them. The CDR3 here is CASSYSWGGSNQPQHF. Written as DNA, the CDR3 is TGTGCCAGCAGTTACAGCTGGGGGGGAAGCAATCAGCCCCAGCATTTT.

The chain carries TRBV6-6 and TRBJ1-2; D may be TRBD1 (6 bases). Trimming shortened V by 2 bases and J by 8 bases, and 12 bases separated the two germline ends. Germline assignment: CDR1 MNHNY and CDR2 SVGAGI (reference sequence). The CDR3 runs 13 residues. CDR3 sequence reads: CASSYTGAGGYTF. CDR3 coding DNA: TGTGCCAGCAGTTACACGGGGGCGGGGGGCTACACCTTC.

This clonotype showed up many times. The chain recombines TRBV5-4 with TRBJ2-2; D gene ambiguous. The germline gives CDR1 SGHNT, CDR2 YYREEE (reference sequence). This CDR3 region has 16 residues. Trimming left V 2 bases short and J 1 base short, with 12 bases between. The CDR3, as DNA: TGTGCCAGCAGCTTTTGGGGTACGGGGAACACCGGGGAGCTGTTTTTT. As protein: CASSFWGTGNTGELFF.

In this sample, this clonotype turned up a few times. The V call is TRBV29-1, the J call TRBJ2-6, with D unresolved. The V end lost 4 bases, the J end lost 4 bases, and 5 bases lay between the germline ends. There are 12 residues in the CDR3. Looked up from germline, CDR1 is SQVTM and CDR2 is ANQGSEA. The CDR3 region is CSVGPGANVLTF. CDR3 DNA: TGCAGCGTTGGACCCGGGGCCAACGTCCTGACTTTC.

The chain uses TRBV6-5 and TRBJ2-5; 7 bases are a match to TRBD1. With 0 bases clipped from V and 0 bases from J, the junction kept 1 base outside the gene matches. The CDR3 covers 15 residues. CDR1 is MNHEY, CDR2 SVGAGI, per germline. The CDR3 DNA is TGTGCCAGCAGTTACTCGGACAGGTACCAAGAGACCCAGTACTTC. Its protein product is CASSYSDRYQETQYF.

This clonotype has more than one count but fewer than ten. This chain joins TRBV27 and TRBJ1-1; unclear D gene. Trimming took off 3 bases at V and 4 bases at J, with 9 bases between the two ends. Per germline, CDR1 MNHEY and CDR2 SMNVEV (reference sequence). This CDR3 has 13 amino acids. This CDR3 reads CASSFSGSTEAFF. DNA for the CDR3: TGTGCCAGCAGTTTTAGTGGGTCCACTGAAGCTTTCTTT.

This clonotype was detected only once. The rearrangement uses TRBV7-2 and TRBJ1-5; D is possibly TRBD1 (6 bases). The germline CDR1 and CDR2 sequences are SGHTA and FQGNSA. CDR3 length: 16 residues. Trimming left V 4 bases short and J 3 bases short, with 16 bases between. The CDR3 reads CASSSPRQELNQPQHF. The CDR3 bases are TGTGCCAGCAGCTCACCGAGACAGGAGCTCAATCAGCCCCAGCATTTT.

There are many counts of this clonotype. This chain links TRBV7-7 with TRBJ2-3; D may be TRBD1 or TRBD2 (7 bases each). There are 14 residues in the CDR3. V lost 3 bases, J lost 5 bases, and 12 bases lay in between. From germline, CDR1 is SSHAT and CDR2 FNYEAQ (reference sequence). CDR3 DNA: TGTGCCAGCAGCTTCTCAGGGGGGGGAGATACGCAGTATTTT. Translating gives CASSFSGGGDTQYF.

This clonotype has just a few counts. The V and J genes are TRBV20-1 and TRBJ2-1, with TRBD1 matching 9 bases. Trimming at V came to 1 base and at J to 10 bases, leaving 8 bases not matched to a gene. This CDR3 region has 14 residues. Germline V gene lookup returns CDR1 DFQATT and CDR2 SNEGSKA (reference sequence). The CDR3 nucleotides are TGCAGTGCTAGAGGGAAGGGACAGGGAGCCGAGCAGTTCTTC. Its protein is CSARGKGQGAEQFF.

The chain recombines TRBV6-1 with TRBJ1-2, with D uncertain. CDR1 and CDR2 from the germline V gene are MNHNS and SASEGT. The CDR3 runs to 13 residues. Trimming pared 2 bases from V and 5 bases from J, leaving 9 bases between. The CDR3 is CASSEKPGYGYTF. In DNA, the CDR3 is TGTGCCAGCAGTGAAAAACCCGGGTATGGCTACACCTTC.

This clonotype was recorded many times. The chain recombines TRBV15 with TRBJ2-3; 7 nucleotides align to TRBD1. Trimming cost V 0 bases and J 2 bases; bases outside gene matches: 8. The CDR3 covers 17 residues. Germline CDR1 is LNHNV and CDR2 is YYDKDF (reference sequence). CDR3 sequence reads: CATSRDRWQGVTDTQYF. In DNA, the CDR3 is TGTGCCACCAGCAGAGATAGGTGGCAGGGGGTCACAGATACGCAGTATTTT. Looking up the rest from reference TRBV15 and TRBJ2-3 gives the full variable domain: DAMVIQNPRYQVTQFGKPVTLSCSQTLNHNVMYWYQQKSSQAPKLLFHYYDKDFNNEADTPDNFQSRRPNTSFCFLDIRSPGLGDTAMYLCATSRDRWQGVTDTQYFGPGTRLTVL.

This clonotype was counted ten times or more. The chain combines TRBV29-1 with TRBJ1-6; TRBD1 aligns across 7 bases. The CDR3 sequence is 13 residues long. J was trimmed by 7 bases and V by 5 bases; bases with no gene match: 5. The germline gives CDR1 SQVTM, CDR2 ANQGSEA. CDR3 sequence (DNA): TGCAGCGTTTTAGACAGGGACAATTCACCCCTCCACTTT. Translated, it gives CSVLDRDNSPLHF.

The chain recombines TRBV7-2 with TRBJ2-3, with D possibly TRBD2 on 6 matching bases. Trimming cost V 4 bases and J 4 bases, with 15 bases left between them. This CDR3 has 15 amino acids. Germline-derived CDR1 and CDR2 are SGHTA and FQGNSA. CDR3 protein: CASSSRRLVADTQYF. The CDR3 DNA follows: TGTGCCAGCAGCTCCAGGCGACTAGTTGCAGATACGCAGTATTTT.